This T cell receptor beta chain was sequenced for a study of T-cell reconstitution after alpha-beta-depleted transplantation in children. Study observations and caveats: The authors attributed T-cell counts and diversity one year after transplant mostly to newly produced T cells.

The length of the CDR3 is 11 residues. Trimming took 4 bases from V and 4 from J, leaving 5 bases between them. Germline V gene sequence: CDR1 MGHDK, CDR2 SYGVNS. For TCRbeta, the library was prepared with unique molecular identifiers. TCRdb recomputed calls from the PCR reads with MiXCR, one row per CDR3 protein. The table includes approximately 400,000 distinct CDR3 sequences, about 16% detected once. About this clonotype: Its specificity is unknown. A much larger clone is a single base away; this may be a read error.

Sequenced material: PBMCs, mostly from graft donor cells, taken 360 days after TCRalphabeta/CD19-depleted stem cell transplant. V gene TRBV25-1 combines with J gene TRBJ2-7; D uncertain. This clonotype was sampled from a boy under two years old who had a stem cell transplant for Wiskott-Aldrich syndrome, so the T cells may come from the graft donor. CDR3 bases: TGTGCCAGCAGTGTACTTTACGAGCAGTACTTC. As protein: CASSVLYEQYF.